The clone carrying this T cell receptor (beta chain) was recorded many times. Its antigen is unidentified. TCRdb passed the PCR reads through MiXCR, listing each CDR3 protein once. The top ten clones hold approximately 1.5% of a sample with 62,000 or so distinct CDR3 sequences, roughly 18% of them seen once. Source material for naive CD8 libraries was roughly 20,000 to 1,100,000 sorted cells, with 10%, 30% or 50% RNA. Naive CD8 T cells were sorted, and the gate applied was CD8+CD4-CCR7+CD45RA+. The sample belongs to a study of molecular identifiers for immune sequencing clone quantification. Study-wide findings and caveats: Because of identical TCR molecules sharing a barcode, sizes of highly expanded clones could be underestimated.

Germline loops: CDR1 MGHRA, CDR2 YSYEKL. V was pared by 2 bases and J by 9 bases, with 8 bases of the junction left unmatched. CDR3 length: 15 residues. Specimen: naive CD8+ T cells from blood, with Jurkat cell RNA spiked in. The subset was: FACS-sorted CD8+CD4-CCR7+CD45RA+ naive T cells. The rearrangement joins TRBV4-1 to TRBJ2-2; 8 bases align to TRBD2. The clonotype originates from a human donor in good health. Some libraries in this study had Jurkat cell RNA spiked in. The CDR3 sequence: CASSQPGLESWELFF. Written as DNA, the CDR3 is TGCGCCAGCAGCCAACCGGGACTAGAGTCGTGGGAGCTGTTTTTT.